Following are 8 T cell receptor beta chains from one sample sequenced in a study of blood T cell repertoires in COVID-19. Clones were sequenced by immunoSEQ multiplex PCR, and TCRdb holds only the in-frame ones, with some missing. The sample yields around 300,000 clones, around 90% seen once. Sequencing input: peripheral blood. These receptors came from a man aged 50 or older with acute or convalescent COVID-19.

The genes are TRBV27 and TRBJ1-2; 8 bases align to TRBD1. Germline V gene data show CDR1 as MNHEY and CDR2 as SMNVEV (reference sequence). This CDR3 region has 14 residues. V gave up 6 bases and J gave up 8 bases; unmatched junction bases: 11. As DNA, the CDR3 is TGTGCCAGCAGGGCTGCAGGGGGCTGGGAGGGCTACACCTTC. This sequence encodes CASRAAGGWEGYTF.

The chain carries TRBV6-7 and TRBJ2-5; D gene unclear. TRBV6-7 qualifies as an ORF whose function is uncertain. V shed 5 bases and J shed 2 bases, with 15 bases lying between them. The CDR3 is 15 amino acids. The CDR3 DNA is TGTGCCAGCAGTGACCGACTGCCTAGACAAGAGACCCAGTACTTC. It is translated as CASSDRLPRQETQYF.

The chain recombines TRBV5-6 with TRBJ1-1; 9 nucleotides match TRBD1. The CDR3 has 14 residues. From germline, CDR1 is SGHDT and CDR2 YYEEEE. The J segment lost 10 bases and the V segment lost 3 bases, leaving 10 bases of the junction unmatched. CDR3: CASSSRSPDRGAFF. The CDR3 DNA sequence: TGTGCCAGCAGCTCACGATCCCCGGACAGGGGAGCTTTCTTT.

CDR3 bases: TGCGCCAGCAGCTTGGGACAGGGAGGAGCAGATACGCAGTATTTT. Translated: CASSLGQGGADTQYF. This rearrangement joins TRBV5-1 to TRBJ2-3; the D gene is possibly TRBD1 (7 bases). The CDR3 sequence is 15 residues long. The V end lost 0 bases, the J end lost 4 bases, and 12 bases lay between the germline ends. Germline CDR1 SGHRS, CDR2 YFSETQ.

This chain uses TRBV5-4 with TRBJ2-1; TRBD2 agrees at 8 bases. The CDR3 sequence is 19 residues long. V gave up 4 bases and J gave up 1 base; unmatched junction bases: 16. Germline V gene data show CDR1 as SGHNT and CDR2 as YYREEE (reference sequence). The CDR3 coding sequence is TGTGCCAGCAGCCGGGGGGGTAGCGGGGCTGCGCTATCCTACAATGAGCAGTTCTTC. Residues: CASSRGGSGAALSYNEQFF.

For this clone: Lacking the conserved final phenylalanine or tryptophan, this CDR3 likely reflects a read error. The limits of the CDR3 on the DNA are not certain, so only TCRdb's listed CDR3 is given. The chain combines TRBV3-1 (or the pseudogene TRBV3-2) with TRBJ1-1; the table's D call of TRBD1 was not tested on the DNA. The CDR3 is made up of 12 amino acids, end residues included. Germline CDR1 is LGHDT and CDR2 is YNNKEL (reference sequence). The CDR3 region is CASSQTPDRARV.

The chain has TRBV19 and TRBJ1-1, with a possible D match to TRBD1 (5 bases). V dropped 2 bases and J dropped 1 base, with 11 bases sitting between them. The CDR3 spans 15 residues. Germline V CDR1 and CDR2: LNHDA, SQIVND (reference sequence). The CDR3 loop reads CASSINGDSNTEAFF. CDR3 coding DNA: TGTGCCAGTAGTATAAACGGGGACTCGAACACTGAAGCTTTCTTT.

This chain's CDR3 is CASSLTSGTKETQYF. DNA of the CDR3: TGTGCCAGCAGCCTGACTAGCGGGACTAAAGAGACCCAGTACTTC. This chain joins TRBV3-1 (or the pseudogene TRBV3-2) and TRBJ2-5; 11 bases match TRBD2. Trimming removed 4 bases from V and 3 bases from J; junction bases left unmatched: 4. This CDR3 comprises 15 residues. Germline loops: CDR1 LGHDT, CDR2 YNNKEL (reference sequence).